The 29 T cell receptor beta chains reported below all come from one sample, sequenced in a study of T-cell memory formation after mild COVID-19. TCRdb re-analysed the 5' RACE reads in MiXCR, keeping a single row per CDR3 protein. Of nearly 200,000 distinct CDR3 sequences listed, around 19% are singletons. Sequenced sample: PBMCs or a T cell subset sorted from them (not recorded which). These receptors originate from an adult woman who had mild COVID-19 (a few samples of this study predate the infection). Cell type and time point are not known.

This clonotype was recorded a few times. The V gene is TRBV4-3, the J gene TRBJ1-5; TRBD1 might be the D (5 bases). This CDR3 spans 16 amino acids. The germline V gene has CDR1 LGHNA and CDR2 YSLEER. V lost 0 bases to trimming and J lost 5 bases, with 14 bases between them. The chain's CDR3 is CASSQDGGQGYQPQHF. CDR3 in DNA: TGCGCCAGCAGCCAAGATGGCGGACAAGGGTATCAGCCCCAGCATTTT.

The rearrangement links TRBV5-1 to TRBJ1-1, with D unclear. V was pared by 0 bases and J by 1 base, with 7 bases between. This CDR3 has 14 amino acids. Germline V gene data show CDR1 as SGHRS and CDR2 as YFSETQ. Here the CDR3 DNA reads TGCGCCAGCAGCTTGGGTCCCGCGAACACTGAAGCTTTCTTT. This codes for CASSLGPANTEAFF.

This clonotype was counted ten times or more. This rearrangement joins TRBV29-1 to TRBJ2-1; 13 positions match TRBD2. The CDR3 is 17 residues long. From germline, CDR1 is SQVTM and CDR2 ANQGSEA. With V trimmed by 6 bases and J by 5 bases, 13 bases remained unmatched. The CDR3 loop reads CSVSRLAGGLGDNEQFF. DNA for the CDR3: TGCAGCGTCTCACGACTAGCGGGAGGACTGGGAGACAATGAGCAGTTCTTC.

This clonotype appeared a few times. This rearrangement joins TRBV6-4 to TRBJ2-7; TRBD2 matches 7 bases. Trimming at V came to 7 bases and at J to 2 bases, leaving 8 bases not matched to a gene. This CDR3 comprises 14 residues. Germline CDR1 is MRHNA and CDR2 is SNTAGT. The DNA for the CDR3 is TGTGCCAGCATTAAGCGGGGCGCGACCTACGAGCAGTACTTC. Translation gives CASIKRGATYEQYF.

The table lists this clonotype with a few counts. The genes are TRBV3-1 and TRBJ2-3; D not certain. Per germline, CDR1 LGHDT and CDR2 YNNKEL (reference sequence). V lost 9 bases to trimming and J lost 4 bases, with 17 bases between them. The CDR3 sequence is 14 residues long. In DNA, the CDR3 is TGTGCCAGTTCTTTGGGCGCTCGGGCAGATACGCAGTATTTT. As protein: CASSLGARADTQYF.

The rearrangement joins TRBV3-1 to TRBJ2-7; TRBD1 matches at 7 bases. There are 16 residues in the CDR3. Germline V CDR1 and CDR2: LGHDT, YNNKEL (reference sequence). The ends lost 4 bases at V and 3 bases at J; junction bases unmatched: 12. Here the CDR3 DNA reads TGTGCCAGCAGCCCGGCAGGGGGAGTGGCGGTCTACGAGCAGTACTTC. Amino acid sequence: CASSPAGGVAVYEQYF.

The CDR3 DNA is TGCGCCAGCAGTTTCGGGACGAGGAACACTGAAGCTTTCTTT. It translates to CASSFGTRNTEAFF. The rearrangement joins TRBV5-1 to TRBJ1-1, with a tentative D call TRBD1 (5 bases). The germline V gene encodes CDR1 SGHRS and CDR2 YFSETQ. The CDR3 is 14 residues long. Trimming pared 5 bases from V and 1 base from J, leaving 12 bases between.

This clonotype has only a few counts. This chain joins TRBV20-1 and TRBJ2-5; 8 positions match TRBD1. The CDR3 has 12 amino acids. CDR1 and CDR2 from the germline V gene are DFQATT and SNEGSKA (reference sequence). Losses at the gene ends were 6 bases for V and 5 bases for J; bases not matched to a gene: 5. Written as DNA, the CDR3 is TGCAGTGCCCCGGACAGGGTGGAGACCCAGTACTTC. Protein product: CSAPDRVETQYF.

The chain uses TRBV20-1 and TRBJ1-1; D possibly corresponds to TRBD1 (6 bases). This CDR3 comprises 15 residues. Germline CDR1 and CDR2: DFQATT and SNEGSKA (reference sequence). V was shortened by 3 bases and J by 0 bases, with 14 bases between the two germline ends. This CDR3 is CSARGRGGVNTEAFF. The CDR3 DNA is TGCAGTGCTAGGGGCAGGGGAGGAGTGAACACTGAAGCTTTCTTT.

This clonotype was picked up a small number of times. Written as DNA, the CDR3 is TGTGCCAGCAGCCTAACTAGTCTGCAAGAGACCCAGTACTTC. Translating gives CASSLTSLQETQYF. The V call is TRBV27, the J call TRBJ2-5, with a tentative D call TRBD2 (5 bases). V was trimmed by 6 bases and J by 2 bases, leaving 13 bases between them. CDR3 length: 14 amino acids. Germline lookup yields CDR1 MNHEY and CDR2 SMNVEV (reference sequence).

V gene TRBV12-3 or TRBV12-4 combines with J gene TRBJ2-3; 12 positions match TRBD2. This CDR3 is 17 amino acids long. The junction had 12 bases not matched to a gene; V was cut back by 5 bases and J by 6 bases. CDR3 nucleotides: TGTGCCAGCAGTCTGGGGCTAGCGGGAGGGCCCCGGGATACGCAGTATTTT. Amino acids: CASSLGLAGGPRDTQYF.

This clonotype was seen a few times. The V gene is TRBV10-3, the J gene TRBJ2-5; TRBD2 matches 11 bases. V lost 10 bases and J lost 4; bases outside the gene matches: 14. CDR1 ENHRY and CDR2 SYGVKD come from the germline V gene. The CDR3 contains 16 residues. CDR3: CATSWGSGGAPETQYF. As DNA, the CDR3 is TGTGCCACCTCCTGGGGTAGCGGGGGGGCTCCAGAGACCCAGTACTTC.

The gene calls are TRBV12-3 or TRBV12-4 and TRBJ1-2; D not certain. The CDR3 extends over 14 amino acids. Trimming shortened V by 4 bases and J by 2 bases, and 11 bases separated the two germline ends. CDR3 residues: CASSWRQQNYGYTF. In DNA, the CDR3 is TGTGCCAGCAGTTGGCGTCAGCAGAACTATGGCTACACCTTC.

The V and J genes are TRBV18 and TRBJ1-2; no clear D. The V gene's germline CDR1 is KGHSH and CDR2 LQKENI. Trimming shortened V by 5 bases and J by 0 bases, and 10 bases separated the two germline ends. The CDR3 runs to 14 residues. CDR3: CASSKTDPNYGYTF. The CDR3 nucleotides read TGTGCCAGCTCAAAGACGGATCCTAACTATGGCTACACCTTC.

The chain recombines TRBV5-1 with TRBJ2-7; 7 bases align to TRBD1. J gave up 0 bases and V 4 bases, and 4 bases lay outside the gene matches. The CDR3 spans 14 residues. Germline lookup yields CDR1 SGHRS and CDR2 YFSETQ. The CDR3 is CASSAQGISYEQYF. For the CDR3, the DNA is TGCGCCAGCAGCGCACAGGGGATCTCCTACGAGCAGTACTTC.

The chain uses TRBV4-2 and TRBJ2-1; 7 bases match TRBD2. Germline assignment: CDR1 LGHNA and CDR2 YNFKEQ. J was trimmed by 0 bases and V by 4 bases; bases with no gene match: 12. The CDR3 is made up of 18 amino acids. The CDR3 DNA is TGTGCCAGCAGCCGAGGTGTCAGCGGGGCTAGCTCCTACAATGAGCAGTTCTTC. The encoded protein is CASSRGVSGASSYNEQFF.

This clonotype was observed a few times. The V and J genes are TRBV11-3 and TRBJ1-1, with D hard to call. The CDR3 runs 15 residues. Germline V CDR1 and CDR2: SGHNT, YENEEA. Trimming removed 6 bases at V and 1 base at J, with 15 bases between. The CDR3 bases are TGTGCCAGCAGGTCGTTCTCGACGGCGAACACTGAAGCTTTCTTT. Translated: CASRSFSTANTEAFF.

The V and J genes are TRBV5-1 and TRBJ1-1; TRBD1 is a possible D gene (5 bases). Germline CDR1 is SGHRS and CDR2 is YFSETQ. V was cut by 0 bases and J by 4 bases, with 13 bases left in between. The CDR3 sequence is 15 residues long. CDR3 amino acids: CASSLAGQGSTEAFF. DNA for the CDR3: TGCGCCAGCAGCTTGGCCGGGCAGGGATCCACTGAAGCTTTCTTT. Combining the CDR3 with reference TRBV5-1 and TRBJ1-1 gives the whole variable domain KAGVTQTPRYLIKTRGQQVTLSCSPISGHRSVSWYQQTPGQGLQFLFEYFSETQRNKGNFPGRFSGRQFSNSRSEMNVSTLELGDSALYLCASSLAGQGSTEAFFGQGTRLTVV.

This clonotype was observed a few times. CDR3 sequence reads: CASSLRGSGTGDEQYF. CDR3 DNA sequence: TGTGCCAGCTCTCTCCGCGGGTCCGGGACAGGGGACGAGCAGTACTTC. The chain carries TRBV18 and TRBJ2-7, with 10 bases aligning to TRBD1. Germline CDR1 is KGHSH and CDR2 is LQKENI. This CDR3 contains 16 residues. Unmatched junction bases numbered 13, after V lost 6 bases and J lost 5 bases.

This chain connects TRBV19 to TRBJ1-1; no reliable D call. Germline CDR1 and CDR2: LNHDA and SQIVND (reference sequence). This CDR3 spans 13 amino acids. V shed 6 bases and J shed 2 bases, with 10 bases lying between them. The CDR3 region is CASSGSINTEAFF. DNA of the CDR3: TGTGCCAGTAGCGGGTCAATCAACACTGAAGCTTTCTTT.

The genes are TRBV3-1 and TRBJ2-3; TRBD2 is a possible D gene (5 bases). Trimming took off 4 bases at V and 4 bases at J, with 12 bases between the two ends. The CDR3 is made up of 14 amino acids. Germline V lookup: CDR1 LGHDT, CDR2 YNNKEL (reference sequence). The CDR3 region is CASSPPSLPDTQYF. CDR3 nucleotides: TGTGCCAGCAGCCCGCCTAGCTTACCAGATACGCAGTATTTT.

This clonotype was recorded at least ten times. This chain uses TRBV6-5 with TRBJ2-5; D not resolved. V dropped 5 bases and J dropped 5 bases, with 15 bases sitting between them. This CDR3 contains 14 residues. Germline-derived CDR1 and CDR2 are MNHEY and SVGAGI. CDR3 bases: TGTGCCAGCAGTCCCCGTCGGACGGTGGAGACCCAGTACTTC. Residues: CASSPRRTVETQYF.

This sequence joins TRBV7-6 and TRBJ2-3; tentative D call: TRBD2 (6 bases). The CDR3 length is 14 residues. Between the trimmed V and J ends, which lost 7 bases and 3 bases, there was a span of 14 bases. Germline V gene lookup returns CDR1 SGHVS and CDR2 FNYEAQ. This CDR3 reads CASKGWGETDTQYF. DNA of the CDR3: TGTGCCAGCAAAGGTTGGGGGGAGACAGATACGCAGTATTTT. Complete variable domain (other parts from reference TRBV7-6 and TRBJ2-3): GAGVSQSPRYKVTKRGQDVALRCDPISGHVSLYWYRQALGQGPEFLTYFNYEAQQDKSGLPNDRFSAERPEGSISTLTIQRTEQRDSAMYRCASKGWGETDTQYFGPGTRLTVL.

The sample holds a few counts of this clonotype. The chain joins TRBV10-3 to TRBJ2-5; perhaps TRBD2 as D (6 bases). Germline V gives CDR1 ENHRY, CDR2 SYGVKD. Between the trimmed V and J ends, which lost 3 bases and 5 bases, there was a span of 10 bases. This CDR3 is 13 amino acids long. CDR3 DNA: TGTGCCATCAGTGAAGCGGGTCGGGAGACCCAGTACTTC. Translating it yields CAISEAGRETQYF.

This clonotype was detected only a few times. The J gene is TRBJ2-5, the V gene TRBV20-1, with no clear D. The germline V gene encodes CDR1 DFQATT and CDR2 SNEGSKA (reference sequence). Trimming removed 4 bases at V and 1 base at J, with 7 bases between. This CDR3 region has 12 residues. Here the CDR3 DNA reads TGCAGTGCTAAAGGACCCCAAGAGACCCAGTACTTC. It codes for CSAKGPQETQYF.

The chain recombines TRBV12-3 or TRBV12-4 with TRBJ2-5; D not resolved. The CDR3 has 13 residues. V lost 7 bases and J lost 2, with 11 bases in between. In DNA, the CDR3 is TGTGCCAGCAAGGTCGGGCAGCAAGAGACCCAGTACTTC. Amino acids: CASKVGQQETQYF.

The chain combines TRBV7-8 with TRBJ1-3; D is ambiguous. The CDR3 has 19 amino acids. Germline assignment: CDR1 SGHVS and CDR2 FQNEAQ. V gave up 1 base and J gave up 0 bases, with 19 bases separating them. CDR3 residues: CASSLGSRMAAPSGNTIYF. DNA for the CDR3: TGTGCCAGCAGCTTAGGATCGCGTATGGCAGCGCCCTCTGGAAACACCATATATTTT.

The chain is built from TRBV4-2 and TRBJ2-5, with D tentatively TRBD1 or TRBD2 (5 bases each). The CDR3 runs 13 residues. V lost 0 bases and J 5 bases, leaving 7 bases between the germline ends. The germline V gene encodes CDR1 LGHNA and CDR2 YNFKEQ. The CDR3 coding sequence is TGTGCCAGCAGCCAAGACGAGGGGGAGACCCAGTACTTC. Translating gives CASSQDEGETQYF.

This clonotype has more than one count but fewer than ten. V usage is TRBV20-1 and J usage is TRBJ2-7, with 8 positions matching TRBD2. V lost 0 bases and J lost 3; bases outside the gene matches: 4. Germline V gene lookup returns CDR1 DFQATT and CDR2 SNEGSKA (reference sequence). This CDR3 is built from 14 residues. CDR3 in amino acids: CSARDQTSGYEQYF. In DNA form, the CDR3 reads TGCAGTGCTAGAGATCAAACTAGCGGCTACGAGCAGTACTTC.